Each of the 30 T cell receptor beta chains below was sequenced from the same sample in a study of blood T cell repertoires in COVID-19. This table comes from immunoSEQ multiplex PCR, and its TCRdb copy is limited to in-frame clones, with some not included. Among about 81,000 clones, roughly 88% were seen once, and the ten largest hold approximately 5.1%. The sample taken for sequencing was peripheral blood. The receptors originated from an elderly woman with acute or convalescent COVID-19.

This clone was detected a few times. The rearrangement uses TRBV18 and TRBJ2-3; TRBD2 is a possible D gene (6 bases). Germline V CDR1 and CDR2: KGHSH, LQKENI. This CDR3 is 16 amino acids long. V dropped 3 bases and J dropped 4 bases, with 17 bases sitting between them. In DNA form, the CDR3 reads TGTGCCAGCTCACCGGAGGGAGGATCCCGTCCAGATACGCAGTATTTT. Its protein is CASSPEGGSRPDTQYF.

CDR3 in amino acids: CASWDFYNEQFF. The CDR3 DNA sequence: TGTGCCAGCTGGGACTTCTACAATGAGCAGTTCTTC. The chain uses TRBV6-5 and TRBJ2-1, with D perhaps matching TRBD2 (6 bases). Germline CDR1 MNHEY, CDR2 SVGAGI. V was clipped by 8 bases and J by 3 bases, with 8 bases between them. The CDR3 has 12 amino acids.

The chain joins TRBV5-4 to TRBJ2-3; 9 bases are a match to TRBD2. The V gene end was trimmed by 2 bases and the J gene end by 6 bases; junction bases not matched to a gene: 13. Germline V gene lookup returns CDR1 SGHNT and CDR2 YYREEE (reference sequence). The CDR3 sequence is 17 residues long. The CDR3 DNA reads TGTGCCAGCAGCTTACGGACTACAGCGGGAGGAGGGGATACGCAGTATTTT. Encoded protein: CASSLRTTAGGGDTQYF.

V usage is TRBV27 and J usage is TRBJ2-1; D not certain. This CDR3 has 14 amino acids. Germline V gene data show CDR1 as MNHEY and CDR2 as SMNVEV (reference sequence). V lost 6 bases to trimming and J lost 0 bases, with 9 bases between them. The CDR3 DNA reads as TGTGCCAGCAGCTGGTCAGACTCCTACAATGAGCAGTTCTTC. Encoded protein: CASSWSDSYNEQFF.

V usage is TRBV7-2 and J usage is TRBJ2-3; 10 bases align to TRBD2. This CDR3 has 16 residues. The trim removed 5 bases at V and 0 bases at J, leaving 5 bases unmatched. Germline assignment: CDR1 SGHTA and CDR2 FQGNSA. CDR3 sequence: CASSLGLARSTDTQYF. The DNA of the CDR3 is TGTGCCAGCAGCCTGGGACTAGCGCGGAGCACAGATACGCAGTATTTT.

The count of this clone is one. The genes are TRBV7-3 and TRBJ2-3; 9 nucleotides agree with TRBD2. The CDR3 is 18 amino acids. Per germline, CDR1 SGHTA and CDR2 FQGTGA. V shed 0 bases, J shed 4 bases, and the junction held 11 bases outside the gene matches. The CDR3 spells CASSLTGGSGGWPDTQYF. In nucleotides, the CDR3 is TGTGCCAGCAGCTTAACAGGAGGGAGCGGGGGGTGGCCAGATACGCAGTATTTT.

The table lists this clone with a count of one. The CDR3 here is CARTGKGVLGELFF. CDR3 coding DNA: TGTGCCAGAACAGGAAAAGGAGTCCTCGGGGAGCTGTTTTTT. The V gene is TRBV6-4, the J gene TRBJ2-2; a possible D gene is TRBD1 (5 bases). Per the germline V gene, CDR1 is MRHNA and CDR2 is SNTAGT. The V gene lost 9 bases and the J gene lost 7 bases, with 18 bases spanning the gap. This CDR3 is built from 14 residues.

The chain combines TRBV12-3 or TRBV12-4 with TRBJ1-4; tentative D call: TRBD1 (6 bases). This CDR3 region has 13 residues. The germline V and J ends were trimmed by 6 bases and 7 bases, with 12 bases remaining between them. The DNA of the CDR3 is TGTGCCAGCAGACCCAGGGGCCGTGAAAAACTGTTTTTT. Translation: CASRPRGREKLFF.

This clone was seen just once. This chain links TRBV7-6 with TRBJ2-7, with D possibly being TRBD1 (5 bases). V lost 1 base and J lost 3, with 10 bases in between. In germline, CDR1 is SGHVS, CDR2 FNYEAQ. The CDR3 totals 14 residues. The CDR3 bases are TGTGCCAGCAGCTTAGGTAGGGGTAACTACGAGCAGTACTTC. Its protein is CASSLGRGNYEQYF.

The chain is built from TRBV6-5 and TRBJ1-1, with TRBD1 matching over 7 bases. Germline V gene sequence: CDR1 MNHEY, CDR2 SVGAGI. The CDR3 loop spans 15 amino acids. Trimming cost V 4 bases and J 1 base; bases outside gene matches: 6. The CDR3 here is CASSLGQLSNTEAFF. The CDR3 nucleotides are TGTGCCAGCAGTTTGGGACAGCTTTCGAACACTGAAGCTTTCTTT.

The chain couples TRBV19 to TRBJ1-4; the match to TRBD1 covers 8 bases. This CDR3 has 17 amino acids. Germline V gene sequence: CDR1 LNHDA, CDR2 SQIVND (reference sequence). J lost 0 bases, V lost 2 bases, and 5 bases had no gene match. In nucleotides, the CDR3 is TGTGCCAGTAGTATACGACAGGGGTTTGCAACTAATGAAAAACTGTTTTTT. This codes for CASSIRQGFATNEKLFF.

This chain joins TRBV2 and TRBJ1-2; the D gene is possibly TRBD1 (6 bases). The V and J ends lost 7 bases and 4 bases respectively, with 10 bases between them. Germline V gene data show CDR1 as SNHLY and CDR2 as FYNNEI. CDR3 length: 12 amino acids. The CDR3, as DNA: TGTGCCAGCACAGGGGAGGGCTATGGCTACACCTTC. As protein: CASTGEGYGYTF. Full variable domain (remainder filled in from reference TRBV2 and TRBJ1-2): EPEVTQTPSHQVTQMGQEVILRCVPISNHLYFYWYRQILGQKVEFLVSFYNNEISEKSEIFDDQFSVERPDGSNFTLKIRSTKLEDSAMYFCASTGEGYGYTFGSGTRLTVV.

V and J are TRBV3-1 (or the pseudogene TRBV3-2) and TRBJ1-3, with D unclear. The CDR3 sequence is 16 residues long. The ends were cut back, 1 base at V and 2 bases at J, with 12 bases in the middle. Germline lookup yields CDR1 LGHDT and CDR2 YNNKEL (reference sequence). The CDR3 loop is CASSQVWTGAGNTIYF. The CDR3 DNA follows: TGTGCCAGCAGCCAAGTGTGGACTGGGGCTGGAAACACCATATATTTT.

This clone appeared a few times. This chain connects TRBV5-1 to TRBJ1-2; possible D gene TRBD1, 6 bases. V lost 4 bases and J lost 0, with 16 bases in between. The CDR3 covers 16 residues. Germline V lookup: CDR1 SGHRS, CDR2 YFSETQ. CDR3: CASSPDQGPANYGYTF. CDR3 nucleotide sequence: TGCGCCAGCAGCCCGGATCAGGGGCCCGCTAACTATGGCTACACCTTC.

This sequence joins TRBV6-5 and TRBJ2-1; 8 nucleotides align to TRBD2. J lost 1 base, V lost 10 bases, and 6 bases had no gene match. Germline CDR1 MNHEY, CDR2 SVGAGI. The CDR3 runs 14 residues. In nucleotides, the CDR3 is TGTGCCACCCAGCGGGAGCCATCCTACAATGAGCAGTTCTTC. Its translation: CATQREPSYNEQFF.

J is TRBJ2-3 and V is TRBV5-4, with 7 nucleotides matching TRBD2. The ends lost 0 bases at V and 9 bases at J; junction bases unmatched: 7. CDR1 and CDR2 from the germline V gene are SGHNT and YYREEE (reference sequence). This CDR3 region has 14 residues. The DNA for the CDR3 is TGTGCCAGCAGCTTGGGGGGAGGGCCGAGCACGCAGTATTTT. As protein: CASSLGGGPSTQYF.

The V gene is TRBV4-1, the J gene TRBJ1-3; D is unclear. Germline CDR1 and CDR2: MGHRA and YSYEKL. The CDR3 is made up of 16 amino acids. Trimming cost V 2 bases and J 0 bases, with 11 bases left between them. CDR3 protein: CASSQLRASSGNTIYF. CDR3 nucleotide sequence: TGCGCCAGCAGCCAATTGCGGGCTTCCTCTGGAAACACCATATATTTT.

The CDR3 sequence: CASSTNRDTYEQYF. The CDR3 coding sequence is TGTGCCAGCAGCACAAACCGGGACACCTACGAGCAGTACTTC. This chain connects TRBV7-8 to TRBJ2-7; maybe TRBD1 (6 bases). V was trimmed by 5 bases and J by 2 bases, leaving 13 bases between them. The CDR3 loop spans 14 amino acids. The germline CDR1 and CDR2 sequences are SGHVS and FQNEAQ. Full variable domain (outside the CDR3, taken from reference TRBV7-8 and TRBJ2-7): GAGVSQSPRYKVAKRGQDVALRCDPISGHVSLFWYQQALGQGPEFLTYFQNEAQLDKSGLPSDRFFAERPEGSVSTLKIQRTQQEDSAVYLCASSTNRDTYEQYFGPGTRLTVT.

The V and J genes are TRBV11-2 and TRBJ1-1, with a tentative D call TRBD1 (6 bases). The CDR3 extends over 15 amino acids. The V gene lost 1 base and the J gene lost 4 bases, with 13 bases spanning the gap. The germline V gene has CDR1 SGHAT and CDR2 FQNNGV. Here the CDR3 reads CASSLGAGAVTEAFF. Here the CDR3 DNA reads TGTGCCAGCAGCTTAGGCGCGGGGGCGGTCACTGAAGCTTTCTTT.

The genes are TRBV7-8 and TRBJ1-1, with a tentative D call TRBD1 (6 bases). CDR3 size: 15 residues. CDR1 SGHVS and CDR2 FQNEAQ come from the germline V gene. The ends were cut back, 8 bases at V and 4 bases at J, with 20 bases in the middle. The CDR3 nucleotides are TGTGCCAGCCGAGGGGGGGCTGTACGGGGCACTGAAGCTTTCTTT. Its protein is CASRGGAVRGTEAFF.

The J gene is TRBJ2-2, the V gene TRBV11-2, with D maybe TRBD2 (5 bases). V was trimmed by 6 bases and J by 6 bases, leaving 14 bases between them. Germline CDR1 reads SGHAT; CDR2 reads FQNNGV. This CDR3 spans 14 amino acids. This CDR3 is CASSPNRGAGELFF. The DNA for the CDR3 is TGTGCCAGCAGTCCAAATCGGGGAGCCGGGGAGCTGTTTTTT.

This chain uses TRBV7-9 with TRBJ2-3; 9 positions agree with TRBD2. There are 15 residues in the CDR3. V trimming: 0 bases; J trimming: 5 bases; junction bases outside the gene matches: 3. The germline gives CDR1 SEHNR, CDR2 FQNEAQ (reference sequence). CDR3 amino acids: CASSLAGLAGDTQYF. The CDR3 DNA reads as TGTGCCAGCAGCTTAGCGGGACTAGCCGGAGATACGCAGTATTTT. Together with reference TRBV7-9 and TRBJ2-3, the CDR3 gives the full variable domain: DTGVSQNPRHKITKRGQNVTFRCDPISEHNRLYWYRQTLGQGPEFLTYFQNEAQLEKSRLLSDRFSAERPKGSFSTLEIQRTEQGDSAMYLCASSLAGLAGDTQYFGPGTRLTVL.

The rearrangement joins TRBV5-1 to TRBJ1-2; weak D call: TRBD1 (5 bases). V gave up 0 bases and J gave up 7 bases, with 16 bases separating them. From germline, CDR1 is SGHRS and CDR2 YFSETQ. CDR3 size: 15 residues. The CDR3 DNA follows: TGCGCCAGCAGCTTGGTAGTTGGGGCTAGTCTTGGCTACACCTTC. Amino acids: CASSLVVGASLGYTF.

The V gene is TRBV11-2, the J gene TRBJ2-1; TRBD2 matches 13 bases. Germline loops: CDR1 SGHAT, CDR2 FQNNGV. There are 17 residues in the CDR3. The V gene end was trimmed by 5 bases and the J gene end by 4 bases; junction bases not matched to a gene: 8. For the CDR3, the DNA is TGTGCCAGCAGCCCGGTAGGGACTAGCGGGAATTACAATGAGCAGTTCTTC. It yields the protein CASSPVGTSGNYNEQFF.

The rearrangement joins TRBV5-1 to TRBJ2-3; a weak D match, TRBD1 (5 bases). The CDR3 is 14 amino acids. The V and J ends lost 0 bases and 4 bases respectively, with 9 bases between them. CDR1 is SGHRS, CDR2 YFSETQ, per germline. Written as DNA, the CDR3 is TGCGCCAGCAGCTTGGGCCAGGGCTCAGATACGCAGTATTTT. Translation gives CASSLGQGSDTQYF.

The CDR3 region is CASSLAGQGSTSPLHF. CDR3 nucleotides: TGTGCCAGCAGCTTGGCCGGACAGGGGTCTACTTCACCCCTCCACTTT. V gene TRBV5-4 combines with J gene TRBJ1-6; 9 positions agree with TRBD1. From germline, CDR1 is SGHNT and CDR2 YYREEE (reference sequence). V lost 0 bases, J lost 9 bases, and 7 bases stayed unmatched. The CDR3 is made up of 16 amino acids.

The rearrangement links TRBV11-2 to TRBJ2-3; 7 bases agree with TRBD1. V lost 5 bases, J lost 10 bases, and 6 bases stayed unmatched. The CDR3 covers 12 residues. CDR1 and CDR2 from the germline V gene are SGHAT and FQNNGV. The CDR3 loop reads CASSLRQGPQYF. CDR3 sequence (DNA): TGTGCCAGCAGCCTACGACAGGGCCCGCAGTATTTT.

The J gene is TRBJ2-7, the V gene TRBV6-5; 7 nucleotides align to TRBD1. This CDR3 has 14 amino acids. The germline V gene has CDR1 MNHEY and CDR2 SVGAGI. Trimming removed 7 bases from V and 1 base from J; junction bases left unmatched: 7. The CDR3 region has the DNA TGTGCCAGCATCCGGGACAGTAGTTCCTACGAGCAGTACTTC. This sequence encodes CASIRDSSSYEQYF.

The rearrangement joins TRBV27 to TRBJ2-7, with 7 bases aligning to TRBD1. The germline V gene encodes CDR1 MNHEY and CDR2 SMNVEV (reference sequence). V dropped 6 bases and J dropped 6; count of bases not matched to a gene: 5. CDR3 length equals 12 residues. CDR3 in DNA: TGTGCCAGCAGCCCGACAGGGCTCGAGCAGTACTTC. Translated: CASSPTGLEQYF.

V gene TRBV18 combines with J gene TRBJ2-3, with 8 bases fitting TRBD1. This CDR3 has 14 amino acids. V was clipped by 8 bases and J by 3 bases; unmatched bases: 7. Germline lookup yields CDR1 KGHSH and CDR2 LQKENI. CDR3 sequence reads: CASLGGQVTDTQYF. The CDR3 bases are TGTGCCAGCCTAGGGGGACAGGTAACAGATACGCAGTATTTT. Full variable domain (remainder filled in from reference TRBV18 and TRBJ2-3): NAGVMQNPRHLVRRRGQEARLRCSPMKGHSHVYWYRQLPEEGLKFMVYLQKENIIDESGMPKERFSAEFPKEGPSILRIQQVVRGDSAAYFCASLGGQVTDTQYFGPGTRLTVL.